The clone carrying this TCR beta chain has a count of ten or more. Antigen specificity is unknown. A much larger clone is a single base away; this may be a read error. The same CDR3 is also encoded by other DNA sequences in this sample. The length of the CDR3 is 12 residues. The germline gives CDR1 MNHEY, CDR2 SVGAGI. This entry is derived from a study of metastatic and nonmetastatic thyroid tumors. Study information: Repertoires were compared across blood and tumor or nodule tissue from malignant and benign thyroid patients. Whole-study findings and limits: Significantly greater TCR beta diversity was reportedly found in malignant thyroid tumors than in benign nodules (in blood and tumor).

Authors' analysis steps: A classifier for distant metastasis in papillary thyroid cancer was constructed using CDR3 differences observed across clinicopathological groups. MiXCR reprocessed the PCR reads for TCRdb. The V and J calls shown here were made by TCRdb, not taken from the authors' results. The top ten clones hold around 20% of a sample with around 20,000 clones, about 33% of them seen once. Patients were all untreated before their thyroid surgery. The receptor's source is a female donor with papillary thyroid cancer or a benign thyroid nodule (not recorded which). Some clones in this sample may be carry-over from other donors' samples. The chain recombines TRBV6-5 with TRBJ2-3; D not certain. Sequenced: adjacent normal tissue. The CDR3 loop is CASSYSSDTQYF. Written as DNA, the CDR3 is TGTGCCAGCAGCTACTCCTCAGATACGCAGTATTTT.